Detailed here is one T cell receptor (beta chain). This entry belongs to a study of CD8 T cells in Susac syndrome. Patients with Susac syndrome fulfilled recently defined diagnostic criteria for definite or probable disease. Germline V CDR1 and CDR2: MDHEN, SYDVKM. V lost 5 bases, J lost 4 bases, and 7 bases stayed unmatched. The CDR3 runs 16 residues. RNA in amounts of roughly 0.45 to 1 ug was reverse transcribed with random hexamers. Multiplex immunoSEQ PCR targeted 54 Vbeta and 13 Jbeta TCR beta segments. TCRdb called the immunoSEQ multiplex PCR reads again in MiXCR, with one record for every CDR3 protein. Among about 200,000 distinct CDR3 sequences listed, 75% to 95% were seen once.

The chain couples TRBV28 to TRBJ2-1, with 11 bases matching TRBD2. Sequencing input: CD4+ T cells from PBMCs. The clonotype originates from a human donor with Susac syndrome. This CDR3 reads CASSTPGLAGYNEQFF. The CDR3 DNA is TGTGCCAGCAGTACTCCAGGACTAGCGGGTTACAATGAGCAGTTCTTC. Complete variable domain (other parts from reference TRBV28 and TRBJ2-1): DVKVTQSSRYLVKRTGEKVFLECVQDMDHENMFWYRQDPGLGLRLIYFSYDVKMKEKGDIPEGYSVSREKKERFSLILESASTNQTSMYLCASSTPGLAGYNEQFFGPGTRLTVL.